The 18 T cell receptor beta chains presented below share a single source sample, sequenced in a study of patients and donors after allogeneic stem cell transplantation. From the RT-PCR reads, TCRdb called clonotypes with MiXCR, one entry per CDR3 protein. The sample carries under 200,000 distinct CDR3 sequences, roughly 31% recorded once. Source material: blood, either unsorted or a sorted T cell fraction (not recorded which). These receptors came from a human donor who was either an allogeneic HSCT recipient or a stem cell or donor lymphocyte infusion donor (not recorded which). It is not recorded whose cells these are; they may come from a transplant donor.

Points on this clonotype: A read error may produce the germline difference seen at one junction end. This chain connects TRBV3-1 to TRBJ1-2; TRBD1 is a possible D gene (6 bases). The CDR3 contains 15 residues. Per the germline V gene, CDR1 is LGHDT and CDR2 is YNNKEL (reference sequence). The CDR3 DNA follows: TGTGCCAGCAGCCAAGACGACAGGCCTAAATATGGCTACACCTTC. Amino acids: CASSQDDRPKYGYTF.

This clonotype was detected only a few times. The rearrangement joins TRBV5-1 to TRBJ2-3; 12 nucleotides align to TRBD2. Germline V gene sequence: CDR1 SGHRS, CDR2 YFSETQ. Trimming removed 4 bases from V and 3 bases from J; junction bases left unmatched: 6. The CDR3 sequence is 16 residues long. The CDR3 reads CASSGGLAGPTDTQYF. The CDR3 DNA follows: TGCGCCAGCAGCGGCGGACTAGCGGGACCGACAGATACGCAGTATTTT.

This clonotype was counted between two and nine times. The CDR3 loop is CATSVTGTVYNEQFF. CDR3 coding DNA: TGTGCCACCAGTGTAACCGGGACCGTCTACAATGAGCAGTTCTTC. V and J are TRBV24-1 and TRBJ2-1; D is possibly TRBD1 or TRBD2 (5 bases each). The V gene's germline CDR1 is KGHDR and CDR2 SFDVKD. V lost 5 bases and J lost 3, with 13 bases in between. The CDR3 consists of 15 residues.

The V and J genes are TRBV4-2 and TRBJ2-3, with a weak D call TRBD2 (5 bases). The CDR3 consists of 15 residues. CDR1 LGHNA and CDR2 YNFKEQ come from the germline V gene. With 0 bases removed from V and 3 bases from J, the gap between germline ends came to 10 bases. The CDR3 spells CASSQDPSTTDTQYF. The CDR3 DNA sequence: TGTGCCAGCAGCCAAGATCCTAGCACAACAGATACGCAGTATTTT.

This clonotype was observed a handful of times. The rearrangement uses TRBV6-5 and TRBJ2-1, with D perhaps matching TRBD1 or TRBD2 (5 bases each). V lost 8 bases and J lost 7, with 15 bases in between. Germline CDR1 is MNHEY and CDR2 is SVGAGI. The CDR3 runs to 13 residues. The DNA of the CDR3 is TGTGCCAGCCGCTGGGGGAGTGGGAATGAGCAGTTCTTC. It translates to CASRWGSGNEQFF.

This chain joins TRBV10-3 and TRBJ2-1; 7 bases match TRBD2. There are 12 residues in the CDR3. J was trimmed by 7 bases and V by 9 bases; bases with no gene match: 6. Germline V CDR1 and CDR2: ENHRY, SYGVKD. CDR3 sequence (DNA): TGTGCCATAAGCGGGACTTCGAATGAGCAGTTCTTC. It codes for CAISGTSNEQFF.

Many counts were recorded for this clonotype. V gene TRBV10-3 combines with J gene TRBJ2-3, with D unresolved. CDR1 is ENHRY, CDR2 SYGVKD, per germline. V lost 3 bases and J 2 bases, leaving 3 bases between the germline ends. This CDR3 contains 12 residues. The CDR3 coding sequence is TGTGCCATCAGTGAATCCACAGATACGCAGTATTTT. It specifies CAISESTDTQYF.

This clonotype was observed many times. The gene calls are TRBV5-5 and TRBJ2-5; perhaps TRBD1 as D (5 bases). The V gene lost 0 bases and the J gene lost 0 bases, with 15 bases spanning the gap. Germline V gene data show CDR1 as SGHKS and CDR2 as YYEKEE (reference sequence). This CDR3 is built from 17 residues. CDR3: CASSLEGWGSNQETQYF. CDR3 coding DNA: TGTGCCAGCAGCTTGGAGGGGTGGGGCAGCAACCAAGAGACCCAGTACTTC.

A few counts support this clonotype. The J gene is TRBJ2-7, the V gene TRBV20-1, with a weak D call TRBD2 (6 bases). V was pared by 6 bases and J by 0 bases, with 9 bases between. Germline V gene data show CDR1 as DFQATT and CDR2 as SNEGSKA (reference sequence). CDR3 length equals 12 residues. CDR3 in amino acids: CSAGGFSYEQYF. The CDR3 bases are TGCAGTGCGGGGGGATTCTCCTACGAGCAGTACTTC.

This clonotype was counted between two and nine times. The genes are TRBV10-3 and TRBJ1-5, with 8 bases fitting TRBD1. The germline CDR1 and CDR2 sequences are ENHRY and SYGVKD. CDR3 length: 15 residues. V trimming: 2 bases; J trimming: 10 bases; junction bases outside the gene matches: 10. CDR3 in amino acids: CAISEPGQGASPQHF. The CDR3 nucleotides are TGTGCCATCAGTGAGCCCGGACAGGGCGCCAGCCCCCAGCATTTT.

This sequence joins TRBV6-6 and TRBJ2-5, with D possibly matching TRBD1 (5 bases). V was pared by 5 bases and J by 0 bases, with 10 bases between. Germline values: CDR1 MNHNY, CDR2 SVGAGI (reference sequence). This CDR3 comprises 14 residues. CDR3 in DNA: TGTGCCAGCAGTAATACAGGCTACCAAGAGACCCAGTACTTC. Translation gives CASSNTGYQETQYF.

The rearrangement joins TRBV9 to TRBJ2-6; D unresolved. V was cut by 5 bases and J by 0 bases, with 9 bases left in between. The CDR3 extends over 15 amino acids. Looked up from germline, CDR1 is SGDLS and CDR2 is YYNGEE. The CDR3, as DNA: TGTGCCAGCAGTCTTTCAAGCTCTGGGGCCAACGTCCTGACTTTC. Translated, it gives CASSLSSSGANVLTF.

The V and J genes are TRBV4-2 and TRBJ2-7, with 11 bases aligning to TRBD2. V lost 4 bases and J lost 3; bases outside the gene matches: 11. The CDR3 spans 17 residues. Per germline, CDR1 LGHNA and CDR2 YNFKEQ. CDR3 coding DNA: TGTGCCAGCAGCCGCCTGCTCACTAGCGGGAGTGGCTACGAGCAGTACTTC. This gives the protein CASSRLLTSGSGYEQYF.

This clonotype was found a few times. This chain connects TRBV4-3 to TRBJ2-7; D may be TRBD1 or TRBD2 (6 bases each). V was shortened by 0 bases and J by 2 bases, with 8 bases between the two germline ends. Germline V gene lookup returns CDR1 LGHNA and CDR2 YSLEER. This CDR3 region has 14 residues. The CDR3 is CASSQDGGPYEQYF. In DNA, the CDR3 is TGCGCCAGCAGCCAAGATGGGGGGCCCTACGAGCAGTACTTC.

The chain has TRBV18 and TRBJ2-1; D may be TRBD1 or TRBD2 (5 bases each). CDR1 and CDR2 from the germline V gene are KGHSH and LQKENI. Deletions cut 1 base from V and 5 bases from J, with 12 bases between. The CDR3 consists of 15 residues. The CDR3 DNA reads TGTGCCAGCTCACCACTGGGGGAGCCGAACAATGAGCAGTTCTTC. Residues: CASSPLGEPNNEQFF.

The chain recombines TRBV5-6 with TRBJ2-2; D gene unclear. The CDR3 runs 13 residues. CDR1 SGHDT and CDR2 YYEEEE come from the germline V gene. The germline V and J ends were trimmed by 4 bases and 5 bases, with 9 bases remaining between them. The CDR3 sequence is CASSTGGTGELFF. The CDR3 nucleotides read TGTGCCAGCAGCACCGGTGGGACCGGGGAGCTGTTTTTT.

The chain carries TRBV2 and TRBJ2-7, with D perhaps matching TRBD1 or TRBD2 (5 bases each). The CDR3 sequence is 13 residues long. The germline V gene encodes CDR1 SNHLY and CDR2 FYNNEI. The V and J ends lost 6 bases and 0 bases respectively, with 9 bases between them. The CDR3 is CASSGDASYEQYF. The CDR3 coding sequence is TGTGCCAGCAGCGGGGACGCCTCCTACGAGCAGTACTTC.

The chain employs TRBV18 and TRBJ2-7, with a weak D call TRBD2 (5 bases). V lost 1 base to trimming and J lost 2 bases, with 18 bases between them. CDR3 size: 17 residues. From germline, CDR1 is KGHSH and CDR2 LQKENI. CDR3: CASSPRVGAAIPYEQYF. CDR3 coding DNA: TGTGCCAGCTCACCACGGGTGGGAGCGGCCATACCCTACGAGCAGTACTTC. The variable domain in full, completed from reference TRBV18 and TRBJ2-7, reads NAGVMQNPRHLVRRRGQEARLRCSPMKGHSHVYWYRQLPEEGLKFMVYLQKENIIDESGMPKERFSAEFPKEGPSILRIQQVVRGDSAAYFCASSPRVGAAIPYEQYFGPGTRLTVT.